This T cell receptor beta chain is drawn from a study of cytomegalovirus exposure and HLA in healthy donors (dated by TCRdb to 2016 to 2017). Notes on the research overall: In an earlier analysis of roughly 590 of the donors, around 290 Gb of sequence data and 120 million or so unique TCR beta sequences from some 170 million T cells were reported. Every repertoire in the discovery cohort had been generated on one and the same sequencing platform. In a later analysis, previously published TCR beta repertoires from about 670 donors were re-analyzed and high-resolution HLA genotyping was added so that TCR occurrence patterns could be studied. To predict cytomegalovirus infection status, the study brought together high-throughput TCR immunosequencing, statistical association of individual TCRs with disease status, and machine learning. Typing coverage varied by locus: roughly 620-630 donors for A, B, C, DRB1 and DQB1; roughly 510 for DQA1; nearly 610 for DPA1; 400 to 480 for DPB1. Of the 398 genotyped donors, approximately 81% were placed in the genetic ancestry cluster associated with self-reported Caucasian donors. Both class I and class II loci were covered by HLA typing, at four-digit resolution. Donor age, sex, ethnicity and CMV serostatus were collected together with the repertoire data. About five DR-DQ haplotypes were handled as single units for association and clustering, since linkage in the cohort was strong. Rather than drawing on any new phenotypic data, the later analysis identified candidate immune exposures from TCR beta sequences and the way those sequences occurred across donors. The T cell repertoires of some 670 subjects were profiled by immunosequencing and related to cytomegalovirus serostatus. An early release that covered about 600 HLA-typed donors contained approximately 320 gigabases of sequencing data and about 93 million unique TCR sequences. An earlier analysis of 587 of the donors used high-throughput TCR beta sequencing to judge whether each TCR beta V gene segment behaved as functional or pseudogenic. A later genetic analysis used genome-wide SNP genotypes for about 60% of the 666 donors, treating that subset as a discovery cohort. The study aimed to test whether signatures of past pathogen exposure could be identified by cataloging public T cell receptors. Besides the first cohort of approximately 670 subjects, a separate validation cohort made up of roughly 130 different subjects was used. Among approximately 370 genotyped donors of the cohort, an average of approximately 240,000 unique TCR beta nucleotide sequences was sequenced per donor, of which about 18% were non-productive.

Receptors were amplified or captured by the immunoSEQ multiplex PCR assay. A mixture of 60 forward primers for TCR Vbeta segments and 13 reverse primers for TCR Jbeta segments was used in the multiplex PCR. The CDR3 region of rearranged TCR beta genes was amplified from genomic DNA by a multiplex PCR assay. The amplified TCR beta libraries were sequenced on the Illumina HiSeq System as 87-base-pair reads. The original pipeline was this. A later analysis counted tens of millions of unique TCR beta chains across the 666 repertoires, and some 11 million of these chains were shared by at least two donors. Raw reads were error-corrected and collapsed into unique sequences with a nearest-neighbor algorithm that merged closely related sequences to remove PCR and sequencing errors. CDR3 sequences were aligned to IMGT reference sequences to assign V, D and J gene segments. For a sequence to be retained, a match of at least six nucleotides was required to both a V gene segment and a J gene segment. Rearrangements were called productive when the CDR3 lacked stop codons and stayed in frame with V and J; all others were non-productive. Following IMGT convention, CDR3 was defined as the stretch from the second conserved V-encoded cysteine to the conserved J-encoded phenylalanine. In an earlier analysis of around 640 of the donors, sequences lacking an unambiguous match to a single V gene segment were excluded. An earlier analysis of several hundred of the donors classified V segments as functional when productive rearrangements were above 56.7% and as segregating when the standard deviation between donors was above 5%. A statistical classification framework was built for diagnosing cytomegalovirus status from the catalog of TCR beta chain sequences. A later analysis assigned V and J genes by comparing TCR nucleotide sequences with IMGT/GENE-DB human TR gene sequences. In a later analysis, CDR3 sequences and most-parsimonious VDJ recombination scenarios were assigned using the TCRdist pipeline. A later analysis defined each TCR beta chain by its CDR3 amino acid sequence plus V-gene family, and excluded reads lacking a unique V-gene family. To address suspected cross-contamination and a sequencing artifact, a later analysis removed 550 to 750 highly shared, low-generation-probability nucleotide sequences. A later analysis calculated a clonal expansion index for each public chain from normalized within-repertoire ranks of inferred template counts. In a later analysis, generation probabilities were computed using a VDJ recombination model fitted to out-of-frame rearrangements, and the results were checked against IGoR. In a later analysis, hypergeometric tests were used to score TCR-TCR, TCR-HLA and TCR-CMV co-occurrence, with a repertoire-size bias correction applied to TCR pairs. False discovery rates were estimated in a later analysis by permuting HLA or CMV assignments 20 times. In a later analysis, co-occurring TCRs were grouped using DBSCAN, with TCRdist sequence similarity added in when clustering inside HLA-allele-positive subsets. Co-occurrence clustering excluded repertoires with fewer than 30,000 or more than 120,000 public chains, plus five with anomalous nucleotide sharing. The source is immuneACCESS, and TCRdb retained only in-frame sequences with V and J called. Part of the clones is not carried over; for the studies checked, unresolved V genes explain less than half of this, and the remainder is unexplained. That table furnishes V, J and clone size, whereas the DNA furnished D and trimming. The table for this sample records tens of thousands of clones. The ten biggest clones cover around 3.2% of the sample.

The cohort comprised around 700 healthy bone marrow donors. At the time of sampling, every cohort member was nominally healthy, though immune exposures that went unrecorded were likely present. The donor was CMV seropositive and belonged to the group of 250 to 300 seropositive cohort members. A peripheral blood sample was provided by each donor, and peripheral blood mononuclear cells were used for TCR beta sequencing. Genomic DNA was extracted from the blood cell samples with the Qiagen DNeasy Blood Extraction Kit. CDR1 SGHRS and CDR2 YFSETQ were looked up in the germline V gene. The CDR3 has 14 amino acids, counting the end cysteine and phenylalanine. Left in the record is the CDR3 DNA by itself, 42 bases read in frame from the first base. V loses 4 bases at its end and J loses 5 bases; junction bases beyond the gene matches: 8. Results and caveats for the whole study, not just this receptor: This cohort had only TCR beta chains sequenced, and the lack of alpha or paired-chain data limited which features could be detected. In the study, some 180 TCR beta chains were listed as associated with cytomegalovirus. An association between a missense DCLRE1C variant and V-gene and J-gene trimming of TCR beta chains was found in a later genetic analysis and replicated in an independent cohort. Because counts were too low, approximately 15 rarely observed V segments, including chromosome 9 orphons, were excluded from the earlier analysis of around 640 of the donors. A later genetic analysis reported fewer N-insertions in productive TCRs among donors in an Asian-associated ancestry cluster than the roughly 690-donor mean. Because some donors lacked HLA typing at each locus, the association tests relied only on the typed subset. For the cohort, immune exposure information was limited to CMV serostatus. At a false discovery rate of 0.05, a later analysis linked about 17,000 TCR beta sequences to specific HLA alleles. The sequencing pipeline was judged likely to have produced a cluster of highly shared sequence variants as a technical artifact. When HLA alleles, especially DR and DQ, strongly co-occurred, TCR associations were difficult to assign to individual alleles. Because the 87-base-pair reads could not distinguish some IMGT-functional V segments, including TRBV6-2 and TRBV6-3, those segments were excluded. In vitro tests confirmed that a few of the cytomegalovirus-associated TCR beta chains recognize cytomegalovirus antigens. Correlated functional status among segregating V segments might reflect linkage disequilibrium, but an unknown experimental factor could not be ruled out. In both the original and validation cohorts, the classifier was reported to diagnose cytomegalovirus status with high specificity and sensitivity. Presence/absence analyses assumed roughly uniform sequencing depth across donors, an assumption that may not hold. Across donors, most TCR sequences were observed very rarely, whereas some public TCRs were present in many individuals. A further reported finding was that TCR beta sequences accurately predicted the HLA-A and HLA-B alleles for most subjects in the first cohort. Compared with equally common non-associated chains, HLA-associated TCR beta chains in a later analysis were more clonally expanded and had lower generation probabilities. A later analysis found that most CMV-associated TCR beta chains appeared HLA-restricted, with HLA associations seemingly driven largely by CMV exposure. In a later analysis, several top co-occurrence clusters were reported to appear linked to parvovirus B19, influenza, CMV and Epstein-Barr virus. Broadly in line with IMGT annotations, most TCR beta V segments showed up in productive rearrangements about 87% or about 30% of the time in an earlier analysis of around 550 of the donors. The authors suggested that the approach could potentially be extended to other disease states and immunological phenotypes. A later analysis found that TCR association rates varied across HLA loci, with DRB1 alleles showing the most associated TCRs and HLA-C alleles the fewest.

In the case of this clone: Its antigen is still unknown.

The clonotype was recovered from a woman under 40 in good health and CMV-seropositive. The sample was PBMCs. The sequence joins TRBV5-1 to TRBJ2-7, and TRBD1 aligns with 8 junction nucleotides. The CDR3 corresponds to CASSLDRGIDEQYF. The sequence in DNA is TGCGCCAGCAGCCTCGACAGGGGAATTGACGAGCAGTACTTC.